This T cell receptor (beta chain) was profiled in a study of blood T cell repertoires in COVID-19 (dated by TCRdb to 2020 to 2021). A note on the overall study: Samples covering the acute and convalescent phases of COVID-19 were provided by collaborators in the United States, Italy and Spain. The material from the prospective study consisted of cDNA or gDNA derived from T cells, B-cell-depleted T cells, or PBMCs. Deeply sampled blood TCRbeta repertoires from subjects exposed to, actively infected with, or recovered from COVID-19 were included in the dataset. The repertoires were released in a freely available public database intended as a resource for research on the immune response to SARS-CoV-2. Samples came from the ongoing ImmuneRACE study (first 160 participants) plus 1,254 subjects from 6 global collaborators. A de-identified subject ID, COVID-19 status, age in years and sex were almost always included in the sample metadata. Where HLA class I and class II types were available, the types were taken from metadata supplied by the sample provider, not from assay-based typing. Overall study outcomes, separate from this receptor: How much clinical and demographic metadata was included differed by source and by participant, and the metadata was provided uncurated.

Concerning this clone itself: The antigen it recognizes is unknown. One base away there is no much larger clone; base qualities are not given.

The immunoSEQ Assay, a bias-controlled multiplex PCR, was used to amplify TCRbeta CDR3 regions from genomic DNA. In the paper's pipeline: Within the assay, amplification of reference gene primers was used to estimate how many nucleated cells each sample contained. To quantify the absolute abundance of each unique TCRbeta CDR3 rearrangement, sequence reads were collapsed and filtered. For each sample, productive Simpson clonality was calculated as the square root of Simpson's diversity index over productive rearrangements. Sourced from immuneACCESS, this table was stored by TCRdb with only in-frame sequences that have V and J called. A share of the clones is absent; for the studies checked, an unresolved V gene accounts for under half, and the remainder has no known explanation. For V, J and clone size, that table is used; D and trimming come from the DNA. Here the sample has about 150,000 clones; nearly 85% occur a single time. About two fifths of the sample rests with the top ten.

V is trimmed back by 5 bases and J by 6 bases, and the junction contains 15 bases that no gene match accounts for. As encoded in the germline V gene, CDR1 is MDHEN while CDR2 is SYDVKM. Spanning cysteine to phenylalanine, the CDR3 consists of 17 amino acids. The entry retains the CDR3 DNA only, 51 bases that are in frame from base 1. The collaborating institutions used their own protocols to collect whole blood in K2EDTA tubes. For TCRbeta analysis, collaborator samples were shipped as frozen whole blood, as isolated PBMCs, or as DNA extracted from either sample type. This receptor was obtained from a human donor in a cohort sampled during active COVID-19. Rearrangement joined TRBV28 to TRBJ2-2; TRBD1 aligns with 7 central bases. Sequencing was performed on peripheral blood. The DNA is TGTGCCAGCAGTCCCCCGAAGACAGGGCCCTTGGCCGGGGAGCTGTTTTTT. Translation gives CASSPPKTGPLAGELFF.